This T cell receptor beta chain was captured in a study of T cell responses to AZD1222 COVID-19 vaccine. The repertoire was sequenced with immunoSEQ multiplex PCR; TCRdb's copy has only in-frame clones and lacks some. The sample yields 100,000 to 120,000 clones, roughly nine tenths seen once. CDR1 is SGHNT and CDR2 is YYREEE in the germline V gene (reference sequence). V lost 1 base and J 4 bases, leaving 9 bases between the germline ends. The CDR3 contains 14 residues. Sequences were derived from peripheral blood, sampled 28 days after the second AZD1222 dose. This sequence originates from an adult who received the AZD1222 COVID-19 vaccine. The genes are TRBV5-4 and TRBJ1-5; D might be TRBD1 (5 bases). The CDR3 DNA sequence: TGTGCCAGCAGCTTGATGGGGGGAAATCAGCCCCAGCATTTT. Translation: CASSLMGGNQPQHF.